This passage covers 25 T cell receptor beta chains from one sample sequenced in a study of blood T cells in healthy people across ages. Alongside a J-beta primer mix, a sample-barcoded 5' primer served in a second PCR lasting roughly 7 to 12 cycles. Using its own MiXCR run on the 5' RACE reads, TCRdb lists one record per CDR3 protein. The table shows about 570,000 distinct CDR3 sequences, with roughly a quarter occurring only once. This same sample was also part of a study on T cells of mothers and their children.

Sequencing was carried out using blood. The receptors originated from a boy between 2 and 10 years old in good health.

The V and J genes are TRBV19 and TRBJ1-1; no firm D call. The CDR3 consists of 14 residues. Germline assignment: CDR1 LNHDA and CDR2 SQIVND (reference sequence). Trimming removed 4 bases from V and 5 bases from J, with 14 bases in between. The CDR3: CASSTASGRTEAFF. The CDR3 coding sequence is TGTGCCAGTAGTACAGCTAGCGGGCGTACTGAAGCTTTCTTT.

Only a few counts were recorded for this clonotype. J is TRBJ2-1 and V is TRBV10-3, with 8 nucleotides matching TRBD2. In germline, CDR1 is ENHRY, CDR2 SYGVKD. This CDR3 has 16 residues. V dropped 2 bases and J dropped 0; count of bases not matched to a gene: 3. Written as DNA, the CDR3 is TGTGCCATCAGTGAGCCCGGGACTAGCTCCTACAATGAGCAGTTCTTC. This sequence encodes CAISEPGTSSYNEQFF.

The chain employs TRBV5-6 and TRBJ2-5, with D possibly matching TRBD1 (6 bases). The DNA end is a closer match to TRBJ2-7, so the J assignment may be wrong. In germline, CDR1 is SGHDT, CDR2 YYEEEE. The CDR3 consists of 12 residues. This CDR3 is CASRQVSYEQYF. The CDR3 DNA follows: TGTGCCAGCCGACAGGTGTCCTACGAGCAGTACTTC.

This clonotype was seen a few times. Relative to the germline gene, one junction end is altered; a read error may explain this. The V call is TRBV29-1, the J call TRBJ2-5; possibly TRBD2 for D (6 bases). From germline, CDR1 is SQVTM and CDR2 ANQGSEA. The CDR3 has 13 amino acids. The CDR3, as DNA: TGTAGCGGCGAACTAGCCCGCCAAGAGACCCAGTACTTC. Protein: CSGELARQETQYF.

CDR3 in DNA: TGTGCCAGCAGCAATACAGTTAACTATGGCTACACCTTC. It codes for CASSNTVNYGYTF. The chain recombines TRBV7-8 with TRBJ1-2; D uncertain. V was trimmed by 5 bases and J by 1 base, leaving 8 bases between them. This CDR3 spans 13 amino acids. CDR1 and CDR2 (germline): SGHVS, FQNEAQ.

The gene calls are TRBV12-3 or TRBV12-4 and TRBJ1-2; D ambiguous. This CDR3 is 14 amino acids long. Trimming stripped 6 bases from V and 0 bases from J, with 11 bases between. As DNA, the CDR3 is TGTGCCAGCAGACGCGGCCTCACTAACTATGGCTACACCTTC. As protein: CASRRGLTNYGYTF.

The CDR3 is CASSRGQGNHEQYF. The CDR3 DNA is TGCGCCAGCAGCAGGGGACAGGGGAACCACGAGCAGTACTTC. V gene TRBV5-1 combines with J gene TRBJ2-1; 10 nucleotides agree with TRBD1. The J call is doubtful: the DNA matches TRBJ2-7 better. In germline, CDR1 is SGHRS, CDR2 YFSETQ. This CDR3 contains 14 residues.

A few counts support this clonotype. The chain links TRBV27 to TRBJ2-5; D not certain. TRBJ2-7 matches the DNA end more closely, so the J call is doubtful. Germline V gene lookup returns CDR1 MNHEY and CDR2 SMNVEV (reference sequence). The CDR3 totals 15 residues. The CDR3: CASSLGQSPSYEQYF. As DNA, the CDR3 is TGTGCCAGCAGTTTAGGTCAATCTCCCTCCTACGAGCAGTACTTC.

This chain joins TRBV20-1 and TRBJ2-1, with no clear D. Matching the DNA end better, TRBJ2-7 makes the J call doubtful. CDR1 is DFQATT, CDR2 SNEGSKA, per germline (reference sequence). The length of the CDR3 is 13 residues. The CDR3 DNA reads as TGCAGTGCTAACCTCCCGGACTCCTACGAGCAGTACTTC. Its protein is CSANLPDSYEQYF.

This clonotype has a handful of counts. The V call is TRBV14, the J call TRBJ2-5; the D is unclear. CDR1 is SGHDN and CDR2 is FVKESK in the germline V gene. The CDR3 has 15 amino acids. Trimming pared 0 bases from V and 4 bases from J, leaving 12 bases between. The CDR3 is CASSQDVGQIETQYF. The CDR3 nucleotides read TGTGCCAGCAGCCAAGATGTGGGCCAGATAGAGACCCAGTACTTC.

The V call is TRBV6-1, the J call TRBJ2-7; D uncertain. Germline CDR1 is MNHNS and CDR2 is SASEGT. V was cut by 8 bases and J by 2 bases, with 10 bases left in between. The CDR3 consists of 12 residues. CDR3 loop: CASASYPYEQYF. The DNA of the CDR3 is TGTGCCAGCGCCTCCTACCCCTACGAGCAGTACTTC.

The chain joins TRBV27 to TRBJ2-5, with 8 bases matching TRBD2. The J call is in doubt because the DNA end fits TRBJ2-7 better. Germline CDR1 is MNHEY and CDR2 is SMNVEV (reference sequence). The CDR3 runs to 15 residues. CDR3 region: CASSLNGREAYEQYF. CDR3 in DNA: TGTGCCAGCAGTTTAAACGGGCGGGAGGCCTACGAGCAGTACTTC.

This clonotype was seen more than once but under ten times. The chain combines TRBV21-1 with TRBJ2-5; the table's D call, TRBD1, was not checked against the DNA. TRBV21-1 is a pseudogene. The CDR3 contains 17 residues. The CDR3 loop is CASSTTGGTKGRQTQYF. The CDR3 DNA follows: TGTGCCAGCAGCACAACGGGGGGTACTAAAGGCCGGCAGACCCAGTACTTC.

This clonotype was counted between two and nine times. V is TRBV5-1 and J is TRBJ1-2; no clear D gene. Trimming left V 4 bases short and J 4 bases short, with 11 bases between. Germline V gene sequence: CDR1 SGHRS, CDR2 YFSETQ. This CDR3 has 13 amino acids. The CDR3 loop reads CASSIGERYGYTF. The DNA of the CDR3 is TGCGCCAGCAGCATCGGAGAGCGCTATGGCTACACCTTC.

This clonotype has a count of ten or more. The chain has TRBV7-9 and TRBJ2-3, with unresolved D. The V end was cut by 1 base, the J end by 4 bases, with 3 bases between. CDR3 length: 12 amino acids. In germline, CDR1 is SEHNR, CDR2 FQNEAQ (reference sequence). Here the CDR3 reads CASSLGPDTQYF. Here the CDR3 DNA reads TGTGCCAGCAGCTTAGGTCCAGATACGCAGTATTTT.

This clonotype was recorded only once. The chain links TRBV7-2 to TRBJ1-2; no definite D call. The CDR3 extends over 14 amino acids. Trimming left V 0 bases short and J 8 bases short, with 13 bases between. Germline values: CDR1 SGHTA, CDR2 FQGNSA. CDR3 coding DNA: TGTGCCAGCAGCTTAGCACTGACAAAAAGCGGCTACACCTTC. Its protein is CASSLALTKSGYTF.

V is TRBV24-1 and J is TRBJ2-1, with 10 bases aligning to TRBD2. J was trimmed by 4 bases and V by 6 bases; bases with no gene match: 5. This CDR3 has 15 residues. From germline, CDR1 is KGHDR and CDR2 SFDVKD. The DNA for the CDR3 is TGTGCCACCAGTCCCGGGACTAGCGTATACAATGAGCAGTTCTTC. Translation gives CATSPGTSVYNEQFF.

J is TRBJ1-1 and V is TRBV9; D is unclear. Germline V CDR1 and CDR2: SGDLS, YYNGEE. V lost 3 bases and J lost 6, with 12 bases in between. There are 13 residues in the CDR3. The CDR3 loop reads CASSAYSGAEAFF. The CDR3 nucleotides read TGTGCCAGCAGCGCCTACAGTGGAGCTGAAGCTTTCTTT.

This clonotype showed up many times. V usage is TRBV6-6 and J usage is TRBJ2-6; D ambiguous. V was shortened by 0 bases and J by 2 bases, with 5 bases between the two germline ends. The CDR3 has 15 residues. Germline V gene sequence: CDR1 MNHNY, CDR2 SVGAGI (reference sequence). The chain's CDR3 is CASSYSRPGANVLTF. The CDR3 DNA follows: TGTGCCAGCAGTTACTCGAGACCTGGGGCCAACGTCCTGACTTTC.

The table lists this clonotype with a few counts. This chain uses TRBV9 with TRBJ2-1; TRBD2 matches at 8 bases. Trimming took 3 bases from V and 4 from J; bases not matched to a gene: 6. The germline V gene has CDR1 SGDLS and CDR2 YYNGEE. The CDR3 consists of 15 residues. DNA of the CDR3: TGTGCCAGCAGCGGAGCGGGGGCCCAATACAATGAGCAGTTCTTC. It specifies CASSGAGAQYNEQFF.

This chain links TRBV20-1 with TRBJ2-4; 10 nucleotides match TRBD1. Germline CDR1 DFQATT, CDR2 SNEGSKA (reference sequence). Germline trimming cut 7 bases from V and 9 bases from J; bases unmatched to any gene: 12. The CDR3 runs to 14 residues. CDR3 in amino acids: CSVVPPGQGSIQYF. In DNA, the CDR3 is TGCAGTGTGGTTCCGCCGGGACAGGGGAGCATTCAGTACTTC.

The chain links TRBV10-3 to TRBJ2-5, with 9 bases fitting TRBD1. The CDR3 is made up of 15 amino acids. Unmatched junction bases numbered 10, after V lost 7 bases and J lost 4 bases. Germline V gives CDR1 ENHRY, CDR2 SYGVKD. CDR3 sequence reads: CAIKGQGLSGETQYF. The CDR3 nucleotides read TGTGCCATCAAGGGACAGGGACTATCCGGAGAGACCCAGTACTTC.

V is TRBV10-3 and J is TRBJ2-5, with 8 bases matching TRBD2. The CDR3 covers 14 residues. The V segment lost 8 bases and the J segment 5 bases; nucleotides outside the gene matches: 10. Germline loops: CDR1 ENHRY, CDR2 SYGVKD. The CDR3 sequence: CAIGLSGGFETQYF. CDR3 nucleotide sequence: TGTGCCATCGGCCTCAGCGGGGGCTTTGAGACCCAGTACTTC.

The gene calls are TRBV6-1 and TRBJ2-1, with a possible D match to TRBD2 (5 bases). V lost 4 bases, J lost 6 bases, and 16 bases lay in between. The CDR3 runs 15 residues. Germline CDR1 MNHNS, CDR2 SASEGT. This CDR3 is CASSGSSGGVNEQFF. CDR3 nucleotides: TGTGCCAGCAGTGGAAGTTCAGGAGGCGTCAATGAGCAGTTCTTC.

This clonotype was counted only a few times. The chain has TRBV10-3 and TRBJ2-5; possibly TRBD2 for D (5 bases). With 2 bases removed from V and 7 bases from J, the gap between germline ends came to 14 bases. Germline assignment: CDR1 ENHRY and CDR2 SYGVKD. This CDR3 has 14 residues. This CDR3 reads CAISEQREWGTQYF. CDR3 coding DNA: TGTGCCATCAGTGAGCAACGGGAATGGGGGACCCAGTACTTC.